The 17 T cell receptor beta chains listed next were all sequenced from one sample in a study of blood T cell repertoires in COVID-19. Some clones are missing from TCRdb's copy, which holds only in-frame ones; the method was immunoSEQ multiplex PCR. The sample records some 220,000 clones, around 86% being singletons. Sequenced sample: peripheral blood. The receptors were sampled from a woman aged 70 to 79 with COVID-19, enrolled during active disease.

The V call is TRBV20-1, the J call TRBJ2-5; weak D call: TRBD2 (6 bases). The germline V gene has CDR1 DFQATT and CDR2 SNEGSKA (reference sequence). The CDR3 runs to 14 residues. Trimming took off 3 bases at V and 5 bases at J, with 16 bases between the two ends. The DNA of the CDR3 is TGCAGTGCTAGTGTAGCGGACCGTGGGGAGACCCAGTACTTC. The encoded protein is CSASVADRGETQYF.

The CDR3 region has the DNA TGTGCCAGCAGTCTCCCTAAGGGGGCGGGCAATCAGCCCCAGCATTTT. Translation gives CASSLPKGAGNQPQHF. V usage is TRBV28 and J usage is TRBJ1-5, with TRBD1 identical over 7 bases. CDR3 length equals 16 residues. The V segment lost 5 bases and the J segment 2 bases; nucleotides outside the gene matches: 9. Germline V gene sequence: CDR1 MDHEN, CDR2 SYDVKM.

The chain employs TRBV15 and TRBJ2-1, with 11 bases identical to TRBD1. Germline CDR1 and CDR2: LNHNV and YYDKDF (reference sequence). CDR3 length: 17 amino acids. The V and J ends lost 3 bases and 6 bases, in that order; junction bases with no gene match: 10. In DNA form, the CDR3 reads TGTGCCACCAGCAGGACTCCGGGACAGGGGGTTTCCAATGAGCAGTTCTTC. Translation: CATSRTPGQGVSNEQFF.

The chain uses TRBV10-3 and TRBJ2-1; TRBD2 matches 11 bases. Unmatched junction bases numbered 12, after V lost 3 bases and J lost 11 bases. CDR1 ENHRY and CDR2 SYGVKD come from the germline V gene. The CDR3 runs to 16 residues. CDR3 nucleotides: TGTGCCATCAGTGATGGGCTAGCGGGAGGCGGGACCCAGCAGTTCTTC. As protein: CAISDGLAGGGTQQFF.

The chain has TRBV29-1 and TRBJ1-3, with D unresolved. The germline V and J ends were trimmed by 3 bases and 1 base, with 4 bases remaining between them. CDR1 is SQVTM, CDR2 ANQGSEA, per germline. This CDR3 contains 12 residues. The CDR3: CSVETSGNTIYF. CDR3 sequence (DNA): TGCAGCGTTGAGACTTCTGGAAACACCATATATTTT.

This clone is a singleton in its sample. This sequence joins TRBV9 and TRBJ2-1; D gene unclear. The CDR3 has 16 residues. Germline CDR1 is SGDLS and CDR2 is YYNGEE. The V end was cut by 0 bases, the J end by 7 bases, with 17 bases between. The DNA for the CDR3 is TGTGCCAGCAGCGTAGAAATAGTTCAACTTCCTAATGAGCAGTTCTTC. This sequence encodes CASSVEIVQLPNEQFF.

This sequence joins TRBV3-1 (or the pseudogene TRBV3-2) and TRBJ1-1; D gene unclear. CDR3 size: 12 residues. V was trimmed by 2 bases and J by 3 bases, leaving 4 bases between them. Germline V gene data show CDR1 as LGHDT and CDR2 as YNNKEL (reference sequence). Here the CDR3 DNA reads TGTGCCAGCAGCCAACGAGACACTGAAGCTTTCTTT. Its translation: CASSQRDTEAFF.

The chain employs TRBV28 and TRBJ1-4; 12 bases map to TRBD1. CDR3 length equals 15 residues. J was trimmed by 4 bases and V by 7 bases; bases with no gene match: 4. Germline V gene data show CDR1 as MDHEN and CDR2 as SYDVKM. CDR3 DNA sequence: TGTGCCAGCATCCGGGACAGGGGGCTTAATGAAAAACTGTTTTTT. This gives the protein CASIRDRGLNEKLFF.

V gene TRBV10-3 combines with J gene TRBJ1-1, with D tentatively TRBD1 (6 bases). V lost 6 bases and J 4 bases, leaving 18 bases between the germline ends. The CDR3 is 15 amino acids. Germline V gene data show CDR1 as ENHRY and CDR2 as SYGVKD. CDR3 amino acids: CAIRSDLTGLTEAFF. In DNA form, the CDR3 reads TGTGCCATCAGATCAGATTTAACAGGGCTCACTGAAGCTTTCTTT.

V is TRBV19 and J is TRBJ1-4; TRBD1 matches 9 bases. V was pared by 6 bases and J by 3 bases, with 14 bases of the junction left unmatched. The germline V gene encodes CDR1 LNHDA and CDR2 SQIVND (reference sequence). This CDR3 has 18 amino acids. As DNA, the CDR3 is TGTGCCAGTAGCCCCGGACAGGGGTCACGTATAGCTAATGAAAAACTGTTTTTT. Translation gives CASSPGQGSRIANEKLFF.

The chain has TRBV9 and TRBJ1-3, with D unresolved. CDR3 length: 16 amino acids. The germline V and J ends were trimmed by 4 bases and 0 bases, with 14 bases remaining between them. Germline CDR1 reads SGDLS; CDR2 reads YYNGEE. The CDR3 coding sequence is TGTGCCAGCAGCCCACGGACGGGGAGCTCTGGAAACACCATATATTTT. Its protein product is CASSPRTGSSGNTIYF.

In its sample, this clone was seen once. The rearrangement links TRBV7-8 to TRBJ2-5, with TRBD2 matching 14 bases. Looked up from germline, CDR1 is SGHVS and CDR2 is FQNEAQ. The V gene end was trimmed by 5 bases and the J gene end by 4 bases; junction bases not matched to a gene: 3. This CDR3 is built from 15 residues. The CDR3 DNA is TGTGCCAGCAGCCACGGGACTAGCGGGAGAGAGACCCAGTACTTC. It is translated as CASSHGTSGRETQYF.

The rearrangement joins TRBV4-3 to TRBJ2-7; 8 bases fit TRBD2. The trim removed 0 bases at V and 5 bases at J, leaving 6 bases unmatched. The CDR3 runs to 15 residues. Germline CDR1 reads LGHNA; CDR2 reads YSLEER. The CDR3 DNA sequence: TGCGCCAGCAGCCAAGATGGACTAGCTAGGAACGAGCAGTACTTC. It translates to CASSQDGLARNEQYF.

This rearrangement joins TRBV7-2 to TRBJ1-2, with a weak D call TRBD1 (6 bases). Germline CDR1 SGHTA, CDR2 FQGNSA. V was shortened by 5 bases and J by 6 bases, with 19 bases between the two germline ends. The CDR3 spans 15 residues. CDR3: CASSQYRGGGDGYTF. Written as DNA, the CDR3 is TGTGCCAGCAGCCAGTATAGGGGGGGCGGAGATGGCTACACCTTC.

J is TRBJ2-3 and V is TRBV6-4; D ambiguous. Germline CDR1 and CDR2: MRHNA and SNTAGT. V was pared by 0 bases and J by 1 base, with 11 bases between. This CDR3 comprises 16 residues. The CDR3 loop is CASSDSSIGGTDTQYF. In DNA, the CDR3 is TGTGCCAGCAGTGACTCTTCGATCGGAGGCACAGATACGCAGTATTTT.

This chain joins TRBV28 and TRBJ2-7; weak D call: TRBD1 (6 bases). Trimming removed 4 bases at V and 10 bases at J, with 11 bases between. This CDR3 has 11 residues. CDR1 and CDR2 from the germline V gene are MDHEN and SYDVKM. Written as DNA, the CDR3 is TGTGCCAGCAGTTACCCGGGACACCAGTACTTC. As protein: CASSYPGHQYF.

The chain employs TRBV10-3 and TRBJ2-7; D might be TRBD1 (5 bases). CDR3 length: 11 residues. The germline V gene encodes CDR1 ENHRY and CDR2 SYGVKD. V was cut by 5 bases and J by 7 bases, with 9 bases left in between. The CDR3 loop reads CAISQGGEQYF. The CDR3 bases are TGTGCCATCAGTCAGGGTGGGGAGCAGTACTTC.